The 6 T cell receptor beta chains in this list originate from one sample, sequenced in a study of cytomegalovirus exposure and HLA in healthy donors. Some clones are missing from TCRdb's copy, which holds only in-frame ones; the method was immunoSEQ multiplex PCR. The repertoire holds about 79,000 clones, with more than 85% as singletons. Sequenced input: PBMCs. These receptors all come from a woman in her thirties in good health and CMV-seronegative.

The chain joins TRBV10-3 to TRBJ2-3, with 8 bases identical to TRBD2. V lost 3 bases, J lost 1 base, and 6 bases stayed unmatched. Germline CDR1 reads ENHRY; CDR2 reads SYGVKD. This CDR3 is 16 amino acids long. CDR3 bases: TGTGCCATCAGTGATAAAGGGCGGGGGGGCACAGATACGCAGTATTTT. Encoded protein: CAISDKGRGGTDTQYF.

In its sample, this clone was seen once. The CDR3, as DNA: TGTGCCTGGAGTGTCGGGACTTATGGCTACACCTTC. Its translation: CAWSVGTYGYTF. This chain uses TRBV30 with TRBJ1-2; D is possibly TRBD1 (5 bases). V was pared by 0 bases and J by 5 bases, with 7 bases between. The germline V gene encodes CDR1 GTSNPN and CDR2 SVGIG (reference sequence). This CDR3 comprises 12 residues.

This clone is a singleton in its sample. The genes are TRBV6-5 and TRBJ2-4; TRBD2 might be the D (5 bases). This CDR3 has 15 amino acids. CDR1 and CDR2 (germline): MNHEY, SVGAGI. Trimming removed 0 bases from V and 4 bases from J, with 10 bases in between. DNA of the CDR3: TGTGCCAGCAGTTACTCAGGGCGGACTAAAAACATTCAGTACTTC. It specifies CASSYSGRTKNIQYF.

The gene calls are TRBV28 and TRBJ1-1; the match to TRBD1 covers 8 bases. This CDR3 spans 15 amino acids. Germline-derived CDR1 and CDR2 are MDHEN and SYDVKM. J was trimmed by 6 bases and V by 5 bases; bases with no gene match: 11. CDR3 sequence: CASSLLTGVNSEAFF. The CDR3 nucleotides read TGTGCCAGCAGTCTACTGACAGGGGTAAACTCTGAAGCTTTCTTT.

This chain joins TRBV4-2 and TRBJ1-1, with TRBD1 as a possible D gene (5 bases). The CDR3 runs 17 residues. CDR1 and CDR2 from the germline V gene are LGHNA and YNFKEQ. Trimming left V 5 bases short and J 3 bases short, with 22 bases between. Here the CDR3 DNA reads TGTGCCAGCAGCTCTCAGGGCGGGGCTCGCTGGGACACTGAAGCTTTCTTT. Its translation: CASSSQGGARWDTEAFF.

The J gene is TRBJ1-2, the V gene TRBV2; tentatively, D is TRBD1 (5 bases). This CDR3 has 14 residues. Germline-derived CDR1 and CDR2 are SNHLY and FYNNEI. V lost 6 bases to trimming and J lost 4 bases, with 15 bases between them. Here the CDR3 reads CASSRDSGRYGYTF. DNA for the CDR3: TGTGCCAGCAGCCGGGACTCAGGGCGCTATGGCTACACCTTC.